This T cell receptor beta chain was recorded in a study of cytotoxic CD8 clonotypes in ibrutinib-treated CLL. Study-wide results and caveats: Ibrutinib response saw clonality rise, and progression saw it return toward baseline.

Trimming stripped 4 bases from V and 2 bases from J, with 3 bases between. Per germline, CDR1 SGHAT and CDR2 FQNNGV. This CDR3 has 11 amino acids. Genomic DNA in a quantity of about 2 micrograms was derived from cryopreserved PBMCs for TCR beta libraries. The planned depth of sequencing spanned 1 in 200,000 to 1 in 1 million T cells. The assay was immunoSEQ multiplex PCR, and TCRdb's table has in-frame clones only and misses some. The data contain approximately 330,000 clones, 80% of them seen just once; the ten biggest clones take up more than 6%. Worth noting for this clone: Its antigen remains unidentified. Other DNA sequences within the sample encode an identical CDR3.

The TCR originated in a human donor with chronic lymphocytic leukemia. The chain uses TRBV11-2 and TRBJ2-7; D is unresolved. The starting material was PBMCs, obtained before ibrutinib treatment. The CDR3 DNA sequence: TGTGCCAGCAGCTCCACCTACGAGCAGTACTTC. Translated: CASSSTYEQYF. Together with reference TRBV11-2 and TRBJ2-7, the CDR3 gives the full variable domain: EAGVAQSPRYKIIEKRQSVAFWCNPISGHATLYWYQQILGQGPKLLIQFQNNGVVDDSQLPKDRFSAERLKGVDSTLKIQPAKLEDSAVYLCASSSTYEQYFGPGTRLTVT.